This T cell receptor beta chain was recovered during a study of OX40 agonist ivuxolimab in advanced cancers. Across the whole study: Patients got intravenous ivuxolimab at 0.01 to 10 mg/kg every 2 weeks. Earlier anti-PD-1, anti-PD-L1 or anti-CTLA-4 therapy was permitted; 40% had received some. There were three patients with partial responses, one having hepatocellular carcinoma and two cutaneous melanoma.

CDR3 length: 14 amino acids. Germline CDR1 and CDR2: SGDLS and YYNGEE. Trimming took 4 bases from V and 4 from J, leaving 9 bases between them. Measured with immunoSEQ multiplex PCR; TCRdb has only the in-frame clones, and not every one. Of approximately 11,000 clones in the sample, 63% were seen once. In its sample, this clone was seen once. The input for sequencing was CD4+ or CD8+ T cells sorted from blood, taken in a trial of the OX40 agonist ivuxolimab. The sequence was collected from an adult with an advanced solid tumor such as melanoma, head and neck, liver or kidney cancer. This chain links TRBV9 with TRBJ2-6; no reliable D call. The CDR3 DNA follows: TGTGCCAGCAGCTCCAGTAGAGGGGCCAACGTCCTGACTTTC. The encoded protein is CASSSSRGANVLTF.